Listed below are T cell receptor beta chains from one sample, sequenced in a study of T cell responses to AZD1222 COVID-19 vaccine. TCRdb keeps only in-frame clones here, not all; method: immunoSEQ multiplex PCR. The data contain approximately 130,000 clones, roughly nine tenths of them singletons. The sample here was peripheral blood, taken 28 days after the second AZD1222 dose. These TCRs come from an adult who received the AZD1222 COVID-19 vaccine. Both conserved end residues are part of each CDR3. Each record gives: D gene, V gene, clone size, J gene, CDR3 protein, CDR3 DNA. D genes are given only for firm matches. Size values are once, few and many counts, or a class for expanded clones, and some rows have none.

>TRBD1|TRBV6-5|-|TRBJ1-6
CASKSGTGNSPLHF
TGTGCCAGCAAATCCGGGACAGGCAATTCACCCCTCCACTTT
>TRBD1|TRBV5-6|-|TRBJ2-1
CASSGTGGGEQFF
TGTGCCAGCAGCGGGACAGGGGGAGGAGAGCAGTTCTTC
>-|TRBV6-5|-|TRBJ1-1
CASTPLFRNTEAFF
TGTGCCAGCACTCCTCTGTTTCGAAACACTGAAGCTTTCTTT
>-|TRBV10-3|-|TRBJ1-5
CAISEEGHQPQHF
TGTGCCATCAGTGAGGAGGGGCATCAGCCCCAGCATTTT
>TRBD2|TRBV18|-|TRBJ2-5
CASSPSGASGSQTQYF
TGTGCCAGCTCACCCTCGGGAGCTAGCGGGAGTCAGACCCAGTACTTC
>-|TRBV2|-|TRBJ2-5
CASTRTLQETQYF
TGTGCCAGCACCCGGACTTTACAAGAGACCCAGTACTTC
>-|TRBV10-3|few|TRBJ1-2
CAISEPGGQGGYGYTF
TGTGCCATCAGTGAGCCCGGGGGGCAGGGTGGTTATGGCTACACCTTC
>-|TRBV7-8|-|TRBJ1-2
CASSFLPQGGYTF
TGTGCCAGCAGCTTCCTCCCTCAAGGTGGCTACACCTTC
>-|TRBV18|-|TRBJ1-2
CASSPWDISYGYTF
TGTGCCAGCTCACCTTGGGACATCAGCTATGGCTACACCTTC
>-|TRBV7-6|-|TRBJ2-5
CASSLELAWETQYF
TGTGCCAGCAGCTTAGAACTAGCATGGGAGACCCAGTACTTC
>-|TRBV11-2|-|TRBJ1-1
CASTLGRMNTEAFF
TGTGCCAGCACCCTCGGACGGATGAACACTGAAGCTTTCTTT
>-|TRBV10-1|few|TRBJ1-1
CASSDSGKENTEAFF
TGCGCCAGCAGTGATTCGGGAAAAGAAAACACTGAAGCTTTCTTT
>TRBD2|TRBV27|-|TRBJ2-4
CASSPGLAGVPLNIQYF
TGTGCCAGCAGTCCGGGACTAGCGGGAGTGCCCCTAAACATTCAGTACTTC
>-|TRBV5-4|-|TRBJ1-1
CASSLDGPNTEAFF
TGTGCCAGCAGCTTGGACGGTCCGAACACTGAAGCTTTCTTT
>-|TRBV6-5|-|TRBJ1-1
CASSRTWNTEAFF
TGTGCCAGCAGTAGGACATGGAACACTGAAGCTTTCTTT
>TRBD2|TRBV13|-|TRBJ2-1
CASSPRLAGATGEQFF
TGTGCCAGCAGTCCTCGGCTAGCGGGAGCAACGGGTGAGCAGTTCTTC
>-|TRBV29-1|-|TRBJ1-1
CSGVQGIGGTEAFF
TGCAGCGGTGTACAGGGTATTGGGGGTACTGAAGCTTTCTTT
>-|TRBV6-5|-|TRBJ1-1
CASSRGVRTEAFF
TGTGCCAGCAGCCGGGGAGTTAGGACTGAAGCTTTCTTT
>-|TRBV3-1/TRBV3-2|-|TRBJ2-5
CASSQVRTEIMETQYF
TGTGCCAGCAGCCAAGTCAGGACAGAGATTATGGAGACCCAGTACTTC
>-|TRBV5-1|-|TRBJ2-3
CASSLISTDTQYF
TGCGCCAGCAGCTTGATAAGCACAGATACGCAGTATTTT
>TRBD1|TRBV6-1|-|TRBJ1-2
CASSEDRFGGYTF
TGTGCCAGCAGTGAGGACAGGTTCGGCGGCTACACCTTC
>-|TRBV3-1/TRBV3-2|-|TRBJ2-3
CASSQIIGSTDTQYF
TGTGCCAGCAGCCAGATAATAGGGAGCACAGATACGCAGTATTTT
>TRBD1|TRBV5-4|-|TRBJ2-2
CASSLLPGQGSGELFF
TGTGCCAGCAGCTTACTACCGGGACAGGGTTCCGGGGAGCTGTTTTTT
>-|TRBV7-8|-|TRBJ2-1
CASSQIRGSEIF
TGTGCCAGCAGCCAGATCAGGGGCTCTGAGATCTTC
>-|TRBV3-1/TRBV3-2|-|TRBJ2-5
CASSPRQQETQYF
TGTGCCAGCAGTCCTCGACAACAAGAGACCCAGTACTTC
>TRBD2|TRBV27|few|TRBJ2-1
CASSFPSGGEQFF
TGTGCCAGCAGTTTTCCCTCGGGGGGGGAGCAGTTCTTC
>TRBD1|TRBV7-8|once|TRBJ2-5
CASSLRRTGGATQETQYF
TGTGCCAGCAGCTTGAGGCGGACAGGGGGTGCAACTCAAGAGACCCAGTACTTC
>TRBD2|TRBV18|-|TRBJ2-1
CASSTGLAGGSNEQFF
TGTGCCAGCTCAACGGGACTAGCGGGAGGGAGCAATGAGCAGTTCTTC
>-|TRBV19|-|TRBJ1-2
CASSPMVIGTNYGYTF
TGTGCCAGTAGTCCGATGGTCATTGGGACTAACTATGGCTACACCTTC
>-|TRBV7-2|-|TRBJ2-3
CASSLALQGSGDTQYF
TGTGCCAGCAGCTTAGCACTGCAGGGTAGCGGAGATACGCAGTATTTT
>TRBD1|TRBV10-3|-|TRBJ1-3
CAISESLGTVTGNTIYF
TGTGCCATCAGTGAGTCGCTAGGGACAGTTACGGGAAACACCATATATTTT
>-|TRBV18|-|TRBJ1-5
CASSSDWSKRSQPQHF
TGTGCCAGCTCATCAGATTGGTCCAAGCGTAGTCAGCCCCAGCATTTT